Following are 10 T cell receptor beta chains from one sample sequenced in a study of memory CD4+ T cells and cytomegalovirus serostatus. TCRdb's copy holds only in-frame clones and misses some; the assay was immunoSEQ multiplex PCR. The data hold 50,000 to 75,000 clones, with 75% to 85% observed a single time. Single viable CD3+CD4+CD8-CD45RO+ cells were sorted as the memory CD4+ T cells. Specimen: memory CD4+ T cells from blood. The receptors were gathered from an adult in good health and CMV-seronegative.

This sequence joins TRBV6-1 and TRBJ2-1, with 9 bases lining up with TRBD1. The CDR3 is 13 residues long. The trim removed 6 bases at V and 8 bases at J, leaving 5 bases unmatched. The germline CDR1 and CDR2 sequences are MNHNS and SASEGT. CDR3 sequence: CASRRRDRDEQFF. The CDR3 nucleotides are TGTGCCAGCAGACGCCGGGACAGGGATGAGCAGTTCTTC.

This clone was observed a handful of times. The chain joins TRBV7-2 to TRBJ1-1; 7 bases map to TRBD1. CDR1 SGHTA and CDR2 FQGNSA come from the germline V gene. The CDR3 totals 14 residues. V was clipped by 5 bases and J by 7 bases; unmatched bases: 10. CDR3 DNA sequence: TGTGCCAGCAGCCCCACAGGGGAACCCGGTGAAGCTTTCTTT. Encoded protein: CASSPTGEPGEAFF.

The V and J genes are TRBV19 and TRBJ1-1, with a possible D match to TRBD1 (5 bases). Trimming shortened V by 4 bases and J by 0 bases, and 15 bases separated the two germline ends. The germline CDR1 and CDR2 sequences are LNHDA and SQIVND (reference sequence). CDR3 length: 16 amino acids. Here the CDR3 reads CASSTTRGVVNTEAFF. CDR3 nucleotides: TGTGCCAGTAGTACCACCCGAGGGGTAGTGAACACTGAAGCTTTCTTT.

This chain links TRBV28 with TRBJ2-5; 8 bases match TRBD2. Trimming took 2 bases from V and 9 from J; bases not matched to a gene: 8. The CDR3 loop spans 14 amino acids. Germline assignment: CDR1 MDHEN and CDR2 SYDVKM. This chain's CDR3 is CASSLMAGGNAQYF. The CDR3 DNA reads as TGTGCCAGCAGTTTAATGGCGGGGGGAAACGCCCAGTACTTC.

The rearrangement links TRBV6-1 to TRBJ1-5, with D tentatively TRBD1 (6 bases). V was clipped by 6 bases and J by 0 bases, with 9 bases between them. CDR1 and CDR2 (germline): MNHNS, SASEGT. The CDR3 extends over 14 amino acids. The CDR3 reads CASRDSGSNQPQHF. The CDR3 bases are TGTGCCAGCAGGGACAGCGGTAGCAATCAGCCCCAGCATTTT.

The V and J genes are TRBV2 and TRBJ2-2; D possibly corresponds to TRBD2 (6 bases). The CDR3 is 14 amino acids. V shed 9 bases and J shed 6 bases, with 17 bases lying between them. Germline loops: CDR1 SNHLY, CDR2 FYNNEI. The CDR3 region is CASWNGDFSGELFF. The CDR3 DNA reads TGTGCCAGTTGGAATGGGGACTTCTCCGGGGAGCTGTTTTTT.

The chain employs TRBV18 and TRBJ1-2; D is unclear. Germline V gene data show CDR1 as KGHSH and CDR2 as LQKENI. V was pared by 5 bases and J by 8 bases, with 12 bases between. This CDR3 has 12 amino acids. The CDR3 loop reads CASSTYGGGYTF. CDR3 DNA: TGTGCCAGCTCAACCTATGGTGGCGGCTACACCTTC.

This clone appeared a few times. This chain joins TRBV4-1 and TRBJ2-7; D remains unclear. The CDR3 has 13 amino acids. The ends were cut back, 5 bases at V and 5 bases at J, with 13 bases in the middle. Germline CDR1 and CDR2: MGHRA and YSYEKL. The CDR3 here is CASSSTWQDEQYF. The CDR3, as DNA: TGCGCCAGCAGCTCGACGTGGCAGGACGAGCAGTACTTC.

The rearrangement joins TRBV19 to TRBJ2-2; D not certain. There are 12 residues in the CDR3. V was shortened by 5 bases and J by 5 bases, with 6 bases between the two germline ends. The germline V gene has CDR1 LNHDA and CDR2 SQIVND (reference sequence). Written as DNA, the CDR3 is TGTGCCAGTAGTTTGGGTACCGGGGAGCTGTTTTTT. The encoded protein is CASSLGTGELFF.

The V and J genes are TRBV19 and TRBJ2-1; D is possibly TRBD1 or TRBD2 (6 bases each). The CDR3 runs 15 residues. CDR1 LNHDA and CDR2 SQIVND come from the germline V gene (reference sequence). Trimming took 4 bases from V and 6 from J, leaving 16 bases between them. CDR3 DNA sequence: TGTGCCAGTAGTAGCGGGACACTGCCAATCAATGAGCAGTTCTTC. Amino acids: CASSSGTLPINEQFF. The variable domain in full, completed from reference TRBV19 and TRBJ2-1, reads DGGITQSPKYLFRKEGQNVTLSCEQNLNHDAMYWYRQDPGQGLRLIYYSQIVNDFQKGDIAEGYSVSREKKESFPLTVTSAQKNPTAFYLCASSSGTLPINEQFFGPGTRLTVL.